Listed here are 23 T cell receptor beta chains from one sample, sequenced in a study of OX40 agonist ivuxolimab in advanced cancers. Sequencing was performed with immunoSEQ multiplex PCR; in TCRdb, only in-frame clones are kept and a portion is missing. Of 15,000 or so clones in the sample, 76% were seen once. The specimen comprised CD4+ or CD8+ T cells sorted from blood, sampled in a trial of the OX40 agonist ivuxolimab. Source of these receptors: an adult with an advanced solid tumor such as melanoma, head and neck, liver or kidney cancer.

The chain links TRBV5-6 to TRBJ2-7, with TRBD1 matching over 8 bases. The CDR3 covers 14 residues. Trimming took 5 bases from V and 6 from J; bases not matched to a gene: 10. Germline-derived CDR1 and CDR2 are SGHDT and YYEEEE. CDR3: CASRLGQGAAEQYF. The CDR3 coding sequence is TGTGCCAGCAGACTAGGACAGGGTGCAGCCGAGCAGTACTTC.

The chain is built from TRBV9 and TRBJ1-4; the match to TRBD1 covers 8 bases. Germline loops: CDR1 SGDLS, CDR2 YYNGEE. V was clipped by 5 bases and J by 4 bases; unmatched bases: 4. The CDR3 is 14 residues long. DNA of the CDR3: TGTGCCAGCAGTGGACAGGGAGGTAATGAAAAACTGTTTTTT. It translates to CASSGQGGNEKLFF.

This chain links TRBV4-3 with TRBJ1-1; TRBD1 matches at 9 bases. Germline CDR1 is LGHNA and CDR2 is YSLEER. There are 15 residues in the CDR3. Trimming removed 4 bases from V and 5 bases from J; junction bases left unmatched: 8. The CDR3 sequence is CASSLTGGAGTEAFF. DNA of the CDR3: TGCGCCAGCAGCCTTACAGGGGGCGCGGGAACTGAAGCTTTCTTT.

A word on this clone: The same CDR3 is also encoded by other DNA sequences in this sample. This chain uses TRBV6-6 with TRBJ2-1; D is unresolved. Trimming shortened V by 7 bases and J by 0 bases, and 7 bases separated the two germline ends. The germline CDR1 and CDR2 sequences are MNHNY and SVGAGI (reference sequence). The CDR3 is made up of 13 amino acids. The CDR3 DNA sequence: TGTGCCAGCACCCCTAGCTCCTACAATGAGCAGTTCTTC. Translating gives CASTPSSYNEQFF.

The chain employs TRBV13 and TRBJ2-2; D not certain. In germline, CDR1 is PRHDT, CDR2 FYEKMQ (reference sequence). This CDR3 contains 12 residues. The germline V and J ends were trimmed by 4 bases and 5 bases, with 5 bases remaining between them. CDR3 coding DNA: TGTGCCAGCAGCTCCGAAACCGGGGAGCTGTTTTTT. Translation gives CASSSETGELFF. Using reference TRBV13 and TRBJ2-2 for the parts outside the CDR3, the full variable domain is AAGVIQSPRHLIKEKRETATLKCYPIPRHDTVYWYQQGPGQDPQFLISFYEKMQSDKGSIPDRFSAQQFSDYHSELNMSSLELGDSALYFCASSSETGELFFGEGSRLTVL.

The J gene is TRBJ1-1, the V gene TRBV19, with D possibly TRBD1 on 6 matching bases. Germline V CDR1 and CDR2: LNHDA, SQIVND (reference sequence). This CDR3 region has 15 residues. The ends were cut back, 8 bases at V and 6 bases at J, with 22 bases in the middle. In nucleotides, the CDR3 is TGTGCCAGTTCTTCAGGGAACAGGGTTCGTTCTGAAGCTTTCTTT. This translates into CASSSGNRVRSEAFF.

Only a few counts were recorded for this clone. The rearrangement links TRBV4-3 to TRBJ2-1; 15 nucleotides match TRBD2. Trimming took 6 bases from V and 8 from J; bases not matched to a gene: 14. Germline V gene data show CDR1 as LGHNA and CDR2 as YSLEER. The CDR3 has 18 residues. The CDR3 nucleotides read TGCGCCAGCAGTTTCGCTCCGGGACTAGCGGGGGGAGGGGATGAGCAGTTCTTC. This translates into CASSFAPGLAGGGDEQFF.

The chain has TRBV7-6 and TRBJ2-2, with D possibly matching TRBD2 (7 bases). The CDR3 length is 19 residues. Germline V gene data show CDR1 as SGHVS and CDR2 as FNYEAQ. Trimming stripped 3 bases from V and 0 bases from J, with 20 bases between. In nucleotides, the CDR3 is TGTGCCAGCAGCTTCCGACCCCATGGCGGGGGCGCGAACACCGGGGAGCTGTTTTTT. It translates to CASSFRPHGGGANTGELFF.

This clone has more than one count but fewer than ten. This chain links TRBV13 with TRBJ1-1; weak D call: TRBD1 (5 bases). V was cut by 5 bases and J by 2 bases, with 21 bases left in between. The CDR3 contains 17 residues. The germline V gene encodes CDR1 PRHDT and CDR2 FYEKMQ (reference sequence). This CDR3 is CASSGTPGVGSNTEAFF. Written as DNA, the CDR3 is TGTGCCAGCAGCGGGACCCCGGGCGTAGGGTCAAACACTGAAGCTTTCTTT.

DNA for the CDR3: TGTGCTAGTGGCAAGGTGGGGGCAAATGGCTACACCTTC. Protein sequence: CASGKVGANGYTF. This chain connects TRBV12-5 to TRBJ1-2; possibly TRBD1 for D (6 bases). CDR3 length: 13 residues. V was trimmed by 6 bases and J by 6 bases, leaving 14 bases between them. CDR1 LGHNT and CDR2 FRNRAP come from the germline V gene. The full variable domain, with the rest looked up from reference TRBV12-5 and TRBJ1-2, is DARVTQTPRHKVTEMGQEVTMRCQPILGHNTVFWYRQTMMQGLELLAYFRNRAPLDDSGMPKDRFSAEMPDATLATLKIQPSEPRDSAVYFCASGKVGANGYTFGSGTRLTVV.

The gene calls are TRBV9 and TRBJ2-7, with D tentatively TRBD1 or TRBD2 (5 bases each). The ends were cut back, 0 bases at V and 2 bases at J, with 12 bases in the middle. This CDR3 has 15 residues. Germline CDR1 SGDLS, CDR2 YYNGEE. This CDR3 is CASSVGWGSAYEQYF. In DNA, the CDR3 is TGTGCCAGCAGCGTAGGTTGGGGGTCCGCCTACGAGCAGTACTTC.

The chain is built from TRBV7-8 and TRBJ2-3; TRBD1 matches 9 bases. Germline-derived CDR1 and CDR2 are SGHVS and FQNEAQ. The CDR3 extends over 14 amino acids. The DNA for the CDR3 is TGTCCGCAGGCCGGGACAGGGTTCGCAGATACGCAGTATTTT. Amino acids: CPQAGTGFADTQYF.

The gene calls are TRBV5-1 and TRBJ1-6; D perhaps matches TRBD1 (5 bases). The germline CDR1 and CDR2 sequences are SGHRS and YFSETQ. The CDR3 length is 15 residues. V lost 2 bases, J lost 7 bases, and 13 bases lay in between. Here the CDR3 reads CASSLTGNANSPLHF. The CDR3 DNA sequence: TGCGCCAGCAGCTTAACAGGTAATGCGAATTCACCCCTCCACTTT.

V and J are TRBV2 and TRBJ2-7, with D possibly TRBD1 on 5 matching bases. Trimming pared 0 bases from V and 4 bases from J, leaving 10 bases between. CDR1 SNHLY and CDR2 FYNNEI come from the germline V gene. The CDR3 totals 14 residues. The CDR3 sequence is CASSEAGQGYEQYF. CDR3 DNA: TGTGCCAGCAGTGAAGCGGGGCAGGGATACGAGCAGTACTTC.

The rearrangement links TRBV13 to TRBJ2-3; D gene uncertain. CDR1 and CDR2 (germline): PRHDT, FYEKMQ (reference sequence). Trimming removed 5 bases at V and 5 bases at J, with 8 bases between. This CDR3 spans 12 amino acids. This CDR3 reads CASSPGRDTQYF. CDR3 nucleotide sequence: TGTGCCAGCAGCCCCGGCAGAGATACGCAGTATTTT.

V usage is TRBV9 and J usage is TRBJ1-2; 7 positions match TRBD1. J gave up 6 bases and V 3 bases, and 11 bases lay outside the gene matches. The germline CDR1 and CDR2 sequences are SGDLS and YYNGEE. The CDR3 spans 15 residues. CDR3 region: CASSGDREVKNGYTF. The CDR3 bases are TGTGCCAGCAGCGGTGACAGGGAGGTTAAAAATGGCTACACCTTC.

The CDR3 reads CASSLSGNEQFF. CDR3 nucleotides: TGTGCCAGCAGCTTATCGGGAAATGAGCAGTTCTTC. V usage is TRBV7-2 and J usage is TRBJ2-1, with a tentative D call TRBD2 (5 bases). The length of the CDR3 is 12 residues. Deletions cut 2 bases from V and 7 bases from J, with 6 bases between. CDR1 SGHTA and CDR2 FQGNSA come from the germline V gene. Full variable domain (remainder filled in from reference TRBV7-2 and TRBJ2-1): GAGVSQSPSNKVTEKGKDVELRCDPISGHTALYWYRQSLGQGLEFLIYFQGNSAPDKSGLPSDRFSAERTGGSVSTLTIQRTQQEDSAVYLCASSLSGNEQFFGPGTRLTVL.

The J gene is TRBJ1-1, the V gene TRBV12-5, with D tentatively TRBD1 (5 bases). The CDR3 totals 18 residues. V lost 0 bases to trimming and J lost 4 bases, with 21 bases between them. The germline CDR1 and CDR2 sequences are LGHNT and FRNRAP. The DNA of the CDR3 is TGTGCTAGTGGTTTGGTTCCGGGGGGGTCGAGGGGAGGCACTGAAGCTTTCTTT. Translated: CASGLVPGGSRGGTEAFF.

The gene calls are TRBV19 and TRBJ2-1; weak D call: TRBD2 (6 bases). V shed 1 base and J shed 3 bases, with 10 bases lying between them. The CDR3 spans 15 residues. Germline loops: CDR1 LNHDA, CDR2 SQIVND (reference sequence). CDR3 DNA sequence: TGTGCCAGTAGTATAGTCCCAGCGGGCTACAATGAGCAGTTCTTC. Its protein product is CASSIVPAGYNEQFF.

This clone is medium-sized (0.01 to 0.1%) by share. The J gene is TRBJ2-4, the V gene TRBV9; TRBD2 agrees at 8 bases. CDR1 and CDR2 from the germline V gene are SGDLS and YYNGEE. The CDR3 extends over 16 amino acids. V lost 4 bases and J lost 1; bases outside the gene matches: 7. The DNA for the CDR3 is TGTGCCAGCAGCCCCAATCGCGGGGGGGCCAAAAACATTCAGTACTTC. It codes for CASSPNRGGAKNIQYF.

This chain connects TRBV6-1 to TRBJ1-1; D uncertain. There are 12 residues in the CDR3. The germline CDR1 and CDR2 sequences are MNHNS and SASEGT. V was trimmed by 6 bases and J by 1 base, leaving 6 bases between them. CDR3: CASRGPNTEAFF. For the CDR3, the DNA is TGTGCCAGCAGGGGTCCGAACACTGAAGCTTTCTTT.

The J gene is TRBJ1-4, the V gene TRBV9; D not resolved. Germline CDR1 SGDLS, CDR2 YYNGEE. With 0 bases removed from V and 8 bases from J, the gap between germline ends came to 17 bases. The CDR3 extends over 16 amino acids. CDR3 nucleotide sequence: TGTGCCAGCAGCGTAGCGAACGGGAAGGGCGCCGAAAAACTGTTTTTT. Translated: CASSVANGKGAEKLFF.

The chain combines TRBV7-3 with TRBJ2-7, with a tentative D call TRBD2 (6 bases). The length of the CDR3 is 14 residues. Germline loops: CDR1 SGHTA, CDR2 FQGTGA. Trimming removed 1 base from V and 3 bases from J, with 10 bases in between. This CDR3 reads CASSLNGGDYEQYF. The CDR3 nucleotides are TGTGCCAGCAGCTTAAACGGGGGTGACTACGAGCAGTACTTC.